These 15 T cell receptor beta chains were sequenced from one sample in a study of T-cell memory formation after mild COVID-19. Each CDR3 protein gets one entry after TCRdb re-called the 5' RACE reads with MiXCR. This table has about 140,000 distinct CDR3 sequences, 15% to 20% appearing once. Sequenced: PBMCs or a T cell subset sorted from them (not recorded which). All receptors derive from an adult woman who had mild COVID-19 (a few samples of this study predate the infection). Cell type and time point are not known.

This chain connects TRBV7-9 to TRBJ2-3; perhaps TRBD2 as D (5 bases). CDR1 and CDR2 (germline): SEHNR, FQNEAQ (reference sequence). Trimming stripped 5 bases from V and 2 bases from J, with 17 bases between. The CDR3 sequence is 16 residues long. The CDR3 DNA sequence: TGTGCCAGCAGCCCCCGAGGACTGGGTTACACAGATACGCAGTATTTT. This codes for CASSPRGLGYTDTQYF.

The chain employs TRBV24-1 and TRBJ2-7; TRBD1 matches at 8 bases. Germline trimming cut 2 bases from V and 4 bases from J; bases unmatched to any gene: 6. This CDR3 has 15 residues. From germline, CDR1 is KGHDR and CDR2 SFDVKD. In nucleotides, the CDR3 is TGTGCCACCAGTGATTATACAGGGGGAAGGTACGAGCAGTACTTC. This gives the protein CATSDYTGGRYEQYF.

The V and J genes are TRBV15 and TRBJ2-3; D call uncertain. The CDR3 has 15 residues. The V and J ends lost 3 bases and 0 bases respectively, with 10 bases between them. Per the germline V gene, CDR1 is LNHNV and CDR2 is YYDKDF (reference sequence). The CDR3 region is CATSRTLESTDTQYF. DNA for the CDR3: TGTGCCACCAGCAGGACCTTAGAAAGCACAGATACGCAGTATTTT.

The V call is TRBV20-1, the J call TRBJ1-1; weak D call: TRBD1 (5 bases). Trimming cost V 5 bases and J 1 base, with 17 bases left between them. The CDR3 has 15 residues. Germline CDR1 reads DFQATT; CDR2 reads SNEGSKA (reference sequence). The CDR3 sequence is CSAPNPGGGNTEAFF. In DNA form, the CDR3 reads TGCAGTGCTCCCAACCCGGGGGGGGGGAACACTGAAGCTTTCTTT.

The CDR3 coding sequence is TGTGCCAGCAGCTTGGATGGGGGAGCGGTCGGCTACACCTTC. Its protein product is CASSLDGGAVGYTF. V is TRBV5-5 and J is TRBJ1-2; the D gene is possibly TRBD1 (5 bases). There are 14 residues in the CDR3. The germline V and J ends were trimmed by 0 bases and 8 bases, with 14 bases remaining between them. CDR1 and CDR2 from the germline V gene are SGHKS and YYEKEE (reference sequence).

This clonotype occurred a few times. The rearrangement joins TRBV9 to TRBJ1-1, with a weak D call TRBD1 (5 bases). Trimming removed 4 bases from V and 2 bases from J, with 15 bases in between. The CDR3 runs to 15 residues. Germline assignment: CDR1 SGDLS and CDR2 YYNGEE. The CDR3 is CASSPTTGVNTEAFF. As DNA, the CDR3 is TGTGCCAGCAGCCCCACCACAGGAGTTAACACTGAAGCTTTCTTT.

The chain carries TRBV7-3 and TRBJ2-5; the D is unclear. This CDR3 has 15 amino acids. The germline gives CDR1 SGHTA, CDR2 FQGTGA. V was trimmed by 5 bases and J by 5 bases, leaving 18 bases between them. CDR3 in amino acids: CASSRGLTYVETQYF. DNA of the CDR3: TGTGCCAGCAGCCGTGGCCTCACATACGTCGAGACCCAGTACTTC. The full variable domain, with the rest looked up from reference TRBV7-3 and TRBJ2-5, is GAGVSQTPSNKVTEKGKYVELRCDPISGHTALYWYRQSLGQGPEFLIYFQGTGAADDSGLPNDRFFAVRPEGSVSTLKIQRTERGDSAVYLCASSRGLTYVETQYFGPGTRLLVL.

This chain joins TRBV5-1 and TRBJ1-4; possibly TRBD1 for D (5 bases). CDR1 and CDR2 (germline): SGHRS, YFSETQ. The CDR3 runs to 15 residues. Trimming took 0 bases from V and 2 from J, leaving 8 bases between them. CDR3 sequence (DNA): TGCGCCAGCAGCTTGGCAGGGAGTACTAATGAAAAACTGTTTTTT. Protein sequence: CASSLAGSTNEKLFF. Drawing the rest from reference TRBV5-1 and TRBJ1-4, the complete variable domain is KAGVTQTPRYLIKTRGQQVTLSCSPISGHRSVSWYQQTPGQGLQFLFEYFSETQRNKGNFPGRFSGRQFSNSRSEMNVSTLELGDSALYLCASSLAGSTNEKLFFGSGTQLSVL.

CDR3 in amino acids: CASSPRQGARMNTEAFF. CDR3 in DNA: TGTGCCAGCAGCCCACGACAGGGGGCACGCATGAACACTGAAGCTTTCTTT. The V gene is TRBV3-1, the J gene TRBJ1-1; TRBD1 aligns across 10 bases. This CDR3 region has 17 residues. The junction had 8 bases not matched to a gene; V was cut back by 4 bases and J by 0 bases. Per germline, CDR1 LGHDT and CDR2 YNNKEL (reference sequence).

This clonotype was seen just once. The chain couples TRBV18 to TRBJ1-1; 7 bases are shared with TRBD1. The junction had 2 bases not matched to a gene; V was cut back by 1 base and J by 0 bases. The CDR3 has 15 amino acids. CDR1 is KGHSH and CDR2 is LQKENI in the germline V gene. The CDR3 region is CASSPQGALNTEAFF. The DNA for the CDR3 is TGTGCCAGCTCACCACAGGGGGCCTTGAACACTGAAGCTTTCTTT.

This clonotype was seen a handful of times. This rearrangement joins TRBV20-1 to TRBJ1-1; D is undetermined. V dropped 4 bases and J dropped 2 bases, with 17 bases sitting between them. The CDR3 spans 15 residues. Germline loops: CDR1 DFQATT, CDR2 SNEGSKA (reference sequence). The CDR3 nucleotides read TGCAGTGCTATCATCCGGGTGCCAAGAAACACTGAAGCTTTCTTT. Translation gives CSAIIRVPRNTEAFF.

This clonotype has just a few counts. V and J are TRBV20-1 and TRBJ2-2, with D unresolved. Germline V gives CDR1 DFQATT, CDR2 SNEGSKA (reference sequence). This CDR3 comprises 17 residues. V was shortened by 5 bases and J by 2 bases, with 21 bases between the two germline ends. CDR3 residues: CSAYSPIRLRNTGELFF. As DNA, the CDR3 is TGCAGTGCTTACTCCCCGATAAGGCTTCGAAACACCGGGGAGCTGTTTTTT.

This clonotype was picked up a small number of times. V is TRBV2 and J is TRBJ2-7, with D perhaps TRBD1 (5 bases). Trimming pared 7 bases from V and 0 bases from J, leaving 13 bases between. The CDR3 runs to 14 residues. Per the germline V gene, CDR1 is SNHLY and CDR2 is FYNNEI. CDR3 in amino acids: CASTLQANSYEQYF. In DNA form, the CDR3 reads TGTGCCAGCACGTTACAGGCTAACTCCTACGAGCAGTACTTC.

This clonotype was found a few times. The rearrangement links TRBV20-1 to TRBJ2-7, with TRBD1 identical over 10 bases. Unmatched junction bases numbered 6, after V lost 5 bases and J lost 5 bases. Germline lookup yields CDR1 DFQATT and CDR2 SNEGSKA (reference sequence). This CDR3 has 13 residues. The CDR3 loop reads CSASGQGFHEQYF. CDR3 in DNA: TGCAGTGCTTCGGGACAGGGGTTCCACGAGCAGTACTTC.

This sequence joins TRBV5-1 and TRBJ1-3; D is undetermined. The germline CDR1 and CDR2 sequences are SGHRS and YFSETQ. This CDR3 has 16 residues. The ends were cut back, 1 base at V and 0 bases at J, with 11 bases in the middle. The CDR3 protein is CASSLLDTNSGNTIYF. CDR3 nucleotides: TGCGCCAGCAGCTTGCTTGACACCAACTCTGGAAACACCATATATTTT.